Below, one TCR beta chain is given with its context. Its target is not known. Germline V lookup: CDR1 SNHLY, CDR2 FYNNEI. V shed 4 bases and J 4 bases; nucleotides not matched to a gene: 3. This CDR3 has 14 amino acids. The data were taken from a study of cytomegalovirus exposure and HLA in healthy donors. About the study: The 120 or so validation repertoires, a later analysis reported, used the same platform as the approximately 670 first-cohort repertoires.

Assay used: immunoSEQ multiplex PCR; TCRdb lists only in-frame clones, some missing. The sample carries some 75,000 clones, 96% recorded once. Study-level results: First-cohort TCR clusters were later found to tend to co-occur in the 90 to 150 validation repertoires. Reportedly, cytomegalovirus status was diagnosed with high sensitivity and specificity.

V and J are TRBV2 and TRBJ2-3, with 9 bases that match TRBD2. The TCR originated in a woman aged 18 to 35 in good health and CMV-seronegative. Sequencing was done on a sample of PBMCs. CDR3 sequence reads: CASSVLAGPDTQYF. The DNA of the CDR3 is TGTGCCAGCAGTGTCCTAGCGGGACCAGATACGCAGTATTTT.